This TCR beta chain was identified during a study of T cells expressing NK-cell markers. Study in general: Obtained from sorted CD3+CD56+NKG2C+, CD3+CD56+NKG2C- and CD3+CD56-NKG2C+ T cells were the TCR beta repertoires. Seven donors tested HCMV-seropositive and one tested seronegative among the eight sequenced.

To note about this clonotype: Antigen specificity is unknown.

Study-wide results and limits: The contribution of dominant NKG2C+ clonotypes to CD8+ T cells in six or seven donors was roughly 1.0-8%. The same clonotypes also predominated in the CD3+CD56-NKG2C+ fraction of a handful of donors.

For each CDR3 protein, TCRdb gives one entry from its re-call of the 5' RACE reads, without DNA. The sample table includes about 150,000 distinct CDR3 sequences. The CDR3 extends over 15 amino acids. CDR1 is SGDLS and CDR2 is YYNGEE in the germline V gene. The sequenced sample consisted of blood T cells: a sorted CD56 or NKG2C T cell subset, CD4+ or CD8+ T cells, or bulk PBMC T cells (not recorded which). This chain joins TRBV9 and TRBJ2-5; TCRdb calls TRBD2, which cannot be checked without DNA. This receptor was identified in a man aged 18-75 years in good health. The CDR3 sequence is CASSSMASGVETQYF.